Sequencing of this T cell receptor (beta chain) was carried out in a study of OX40 agonist ivuxolimab in advanced cancers. For context, the study as a whole: Ivuxolimab was a fully human IgG2 agonistic monoclonal antibody targeting the costimulatory receptor OX40 (CD134). Intravenous ivuxolimab was administered to patients every 2 weeks at six dose levels: 0.01, 0.1, 0.3, 1.5, 3 and 10 mg/kg. Of the 50 to 55 patients in dose escalation, 19 had hepatocellular carcinoma, some 15 had melanoma, 9 had renal cell carcinoma and 9 had head and neck cancer. A male proportion of 82.7% and a mean age of about 60 years, ranging from about 23 to 79, were recorded for the dose-escalation cohort. Patients were allowed to have had prior anti-PD-1, anti-PD-L1 or anti-CTLA-4 therapy, and around 40% of the dose-escalation patients had previously received checkpoint inhibitors. Partial responses were achieved by three dose-escalation patients, of whom one had hepatocellular carcinoma and two had cutaneous melanoma. Peripheral TCRbeta sequencing was intended to test whether TCR sequence diversity was altered and clonal T-cell expansion was caused by ivuxolimab. The paper covers the monotherapy dose-escalation part of the phase I ivuxolimab trial, which included N = 52 patients.

The trial excluded patients who had a history of autoimmune disease or were on systemic immunosuppression. Peripheral blood for TCR sequencing was drawn from every dose cohort at baseline, at cycle 4 day 1 and at cycle 7 day 1. Samples came from an open-label, multicenter, first-in-human phase I dose-escalation trial of ivuxolimab. Adults with locally advanced or metastatic head and neck squamous cell, hepatocellular, melanoma or renal cell carcinoma were enrolled in the trial. CD4+ and CD8+ T cells were sorted separately from peripheral blood before TCR sequencing. The paper as a whole reports these results and caveats: After ivuxolimab, more expanded clones were found on average in CD8+ T cells than in CD4+ T cells. At doses from 0.1 to 3.0 mg/kg, clonal expansion was seen in both CD4+ and CD8+ blood T cells between baseline and week 6. The antigen specificity of the peripheral T cells that underwent clonal expansion was not determined. Low levels of normalized T-cell clonal expansion were also seen in some patients who did not respond. Partial responders in the 0.1-3.0 mg/kg groups had among the lowest normalized peripheral clonal expansion, especially among CD8+ T cells.

Trimming leaves V shorter by 1 base and J shorter by 6 bases, with the junction holding 2 bases beyond the gene matches. The CDR3 runs 13 amino acids, cysteine and phenylalanine included. The read is trimmed to its CDR3 DNA, 39 bases read in frame from base 1. Sequences KGHSH (CDR1) and LQKENI (CDR2) are obtained from the germline V gene. Concerning this clone: Its cognate antigen has yet to be identified. No per-base quality is available; no much larger clone lies one base away.

To sequence the TCRbeta CDR3 region, genomic DNA was isolated from the sorted cells. The immunoSEQ Assay was used to sequence the TCRbeta CDR3 regions. TCRdb limited this immuneACCESS table to in-frame rearrangements with V and J called. A share of clones is missing; checked studies link under half to unresolved V genes, and the rest is unexplained. The sample table contains 80,000 to 90,000 clones; only one count was recorded for roughly 80% of them. The ten most abundant clones make up 1.5% to 2% of the sample. This receptor was identified in an adult with an advanced solid tumor such as melanoma, head and neck, liver or kidney cancer. Material: CD4+ or CD8+ T cells sorted from blood, obtained in a trial of the OX40 agonist ivuxolimab. This chain joins TRBV18 to TRBJ2-7; the junction holds 8 bases that match TRBD1. Read as DNA, the sequence is TGTGCCAGCTCACCACAGCAGGGGGCCGAGCAGTACTTC. Translated, this gives CASSPQQGAEQYF.